The rows below give T cell receptor beta chains drawn from one sample of a study of PD-L1 blockade in urothelial cancer. Data came from immunoSEQ multiplex PCR; TCRdb stores just in-frame clones and leaves some out. The sample lists about 44,000 clones; roughly four fifths were seen once. This sample comprised PBMCs, obtained around atezolizumab (anti-PD-L1) treatment. These TCRs come from a man between 65 and 80 years old with urothelial cancer. CDR3s include the opening cysteine and the closing phenylalanine or tryptophan. D genes are given only for firm matches. Size tells how often a clone was seen (once, few, many) or the class of an expanded clone, and some rows leave it out.

V gene: TRBV6-6; J gene: TRBJ2-3; D gene: TRBD1; CDR3 length: 16; clone size: once; CDR3 protein: CASSRQTGQVVDTQYF; CDR3 DNA: TGTGCCAGCAGCCGCCAGACGGGACAGGTAGTAGATACGCAGTATTTT
V gene: TRBV5-1; J gene: TRBJ1-2; D gene: TRBD1; CDR3 length: 13; clone size: NA; CDR3 protein: CASRRDSNYGYTF; CDR3 DNA: TGCGCCAGCAGGAGGGACAGCAACTATGGCTACACCTTC
V gene: TRBV7-2; J gene: TRBJ2-1; D gene: NA; CDR3 length: 17; clone size: once; CDR3 protein: CASSRRIGQGTYNEQFF; CDR3 DNA: TGTGCCAGCAGCCGTAGGATAGGGCAGGGGACCTACAATGAGCAGTTCTTC
V gene: TRBV5-1; J gene: TRBJ2-1; D gene: TRBD2; CDR3 length: 21; clone size: NA; CDR3 protein: CASSLDGRGTSGKGSYNEQFF; CDR3 DNA: TGCGCCAGCAGCTTGGATGGCCGAGGGACTAGCGGGAAGGGGTCCTACAATGAGCAGTTCTTC
V gene: TRBV5-4; J gene: TRBJ2-5; D gene: TRBD2; CDR3 length: 15; clone size: NA; CDR3 protein: CASSPGLAGVETQYF; CDR3 DNA: TGTGCCAGCAGCCCGGGACTAGCGGGAGTTGAGACCCAGTACTTC
V gene: TRBV7-8; J gene: TRBJ2-1; D gene: NA; CDR3 length: 14; clone size: NA; CDR3 protein: CASSLSGPNNEQFF; CDR3 DNA: TGTGCCAGCAGCTTGAGCGGACCGAACAATGAGCAGTTCTTC
V gene: TRBV15; J gene: TRBJ1-5; D gene: NA; CDR3 length: 12; clone size: NA; CDR3 protein: CATSRANQPQHF; CDR3 DNA: TGTGCCACCAGCAGAGCGAATCAGCCCCAGCATTTT
V gene: TRBV19; J gene: TRBJ2-4; D gene: TRBD1; CDR3 length: 13; clone size: few; CDR3 protein: CASTYGTDNIQYF; CDR3 DNA: TGTGCCAGTACCTATGGGACAGACAACATTCAGTACTTC
V gene: TRBV10-3; J gene: TRBJ2-5; D gene: TRBD1; CDR3 length: 12; clone size: NA; CDR3 protein: CARSDRDETQYF; CDR3 DNA: TGTGCCAGATCGGACAGGGATGAGACCCAGTACTTC
V gene: TRBV19; J gene: TRBJ1-1; D gene: TRBD1; CDR3 length: 13; clone size: NA; CDR3 protein: CASSRTGNTEAFF; CDR3 DNA: TGTGCCAGTAGTCGGACAGGGAACACTGAAGCTTTCTTT
V gene: TRBV4-1; J gene: TRBJ2-5; D gene: TRBD2; CDR3 length: 16; clone size: NA; CDR3 protein: CASSHGRAGGQETQYF; CDR3 DNA: TGCGCCAGCAGCCACGGGCGGGCGGGGGGGCAAGAGACCCAGTACTTC
V gene: TRBV5-1; J gene: TRBJ1-4; D gene: TRBD1; CDR3 length: 16; clone size: NA; CDR3 protein: CASSWTPGGGGEKLFF; CDR3 DNA: TGCGCCAGCAGCTGGACCCCAGGGGGAGGCGGTGAAAAACTGTTTTTT
V gene: TRBV30; J gene: TRBJ1-3; D gene: TRBD1; CDR3 length: 14; clone size: NA; CDR3 protein: CAWSSGGTGNTIYF; CDR3 DNA: TGTGCCTGGAGTTCAGGGGGAACTGGAAACACCATATATTTT
V gene: TRBV28; J gene: TRBJ2-7; D gene: TRBD1; CDR3 length: 13; clone size: once; CDR3 protein: CASRTGPGKEQYF; CDR3 DNA: TGTGCCAGCAGGACAGGGCCGGGGAAGGAGCAGTACTTC
V gene: TRBV5-6; J gene: TRBJ2-7; D gene: NA; CDR3 length: 14; clone size: NA; CDR3 protein: CASSSRQTSYEQYF; CDR3 DNA: TGTGCCAGCAGCTCTAGACAGACCTCCTACGAGCAGTACTTC
V gene: TRBV7-2; J gene: TRBJ1-2; D gene: NA; CDR3 length: 15; clone size: NA; CDR3 protein: CASSLGGLGTYGYTF; CDR3 DNA: TGTGCCAGCAGCTTAGGGGGGCTGGGGACCTATGGCTACACCTTC
V gene: TRBV18; J gene: TRBJ2-4; D gene: TRBD2; CDR3 length: 17; clone size: NA; CDR3 protein: CASSPPSTSGDRNIQYF; CDR3 DNA: TGTGCCAGCTCACCACCGTCAACTAGCGGGGACCGAAACATTCAGTACTTC
V gene: TRBV7-3; J gene: TRBJ2-3; D gene: TRBD2; CDR3 length: 15; clone size: NA; CDR3 protein: CASSLGGSVTDTQYF; CDR3 DNA: TGTGCCAGCAGCTTAGGCGGGAGCGTTACAGATACGCAGTATTTT
V gene: TRBV7-3; J gene: TRBJ1-1; D gene: NA; CDR3 length: 13; clone size: NA; CDR3 protein: CASSLNRDAEAFF; CDR3 DNA: TGTGCCAGCAGCTTGAACAGGGACGCTGAAGCTTTCTTT
V gene: TRBV14; J gene: TRBJ1-1; D gene: NA; CDR3 length: 16; clone size: NA; CDR3 protein: CASSQDQIGIHTEAFF; CDR3 DNA: TGTGCCAGCAGCCAAGACCAAATCGGGATACACACTGAAGCTTTCTTT